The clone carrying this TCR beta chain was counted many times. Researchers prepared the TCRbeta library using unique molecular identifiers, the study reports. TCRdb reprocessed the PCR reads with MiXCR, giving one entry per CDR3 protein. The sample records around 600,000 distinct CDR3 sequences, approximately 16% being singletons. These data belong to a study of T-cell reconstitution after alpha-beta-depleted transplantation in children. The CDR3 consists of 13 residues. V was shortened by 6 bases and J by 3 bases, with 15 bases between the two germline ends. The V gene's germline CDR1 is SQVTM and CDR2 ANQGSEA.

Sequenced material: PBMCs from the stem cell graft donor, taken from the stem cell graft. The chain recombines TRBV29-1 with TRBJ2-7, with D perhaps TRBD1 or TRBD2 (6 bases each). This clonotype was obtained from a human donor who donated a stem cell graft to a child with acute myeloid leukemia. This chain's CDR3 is CSVGGRALYEQYF. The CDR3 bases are TGCAGCGTGGGGGGCCGCGCCCTCTACGAGCAGTACTTC.